Shown below are 30 T cell receptor beta chains from a single sample sequenced in a study of PD-L1 blockade in urothelial cancer. Time point indicated: peripheral blood 6 weeks after treatment start. Clones were sequenced by immunoSEQ multiplex PCR, and TCRdb holds only the in-frame ones, with some missing. The table shows more than 60,000 clones, with almost 90% occurring only once. The sequencing used PBMCs, collected around atezolizumab (anti-PD-L1) treatment. Receptors originate from a man between 60 and 75 years old with urothelial cancer.

V is TRBV5-1 and J is TRBJ2-7, with D unresolved. Deletions cut 2 bases from V and 0 bases from J, with 12 bases between. This CDR3 is 15 amino acids long. Germline lookup yields CDR1 SGHRS and CDR2 YFSETQ. Written as DNA, the CDR3 is TGCGCCAGCAGCTTTTCGCCAGGAAGCTCCTACGAGCAGTACTTC. Translation: CASSFSPGSSYEQYF.

CDR3 sequence reads: CAISGTSGRNEQFF. CDR3 nucleotide sequence: TGTGCCATCAGTGGAACAAGCGGGAGAAATGAGCAGTTCTTC. The V call is TRBV10-3, the J call TRBJ2-1; 8 positions agree with TRBD2. Germline V lookup: CDR1 ENHRY, CDR2 SYGVKD. The length of the CDR3 is 14 residues. With V trimmed by 4 bases and J by 7 bases, 6 bases remained unmatched.

The CDR3 here is CASSSDRGQETQYF. The CDR3 nucleotides are TGTGCCAGCAGCTCAGACAGGGGGCAGGAGACCCAGTACTTC. This sequence joins TRBV7-9 and TRBJ2-5; 10 bases line up with TRBD1. CDR3 length: 14 residues. V shed 4 bases and J 5 bases; nucleotides not matched to a gene: 4. Germline CDR1 SEHNR, CDR2 FQNEAQ (reference sequence).

The chain links TRBV7-2 to TRBJ2-7; 11 positions agree with TRBD1. Germline trimming cut 5 bases from V and 3 bases from J; bases unmatched to any gene: 3. The CDR3 is 14 amino acids. The germline V gene has CDR1 SGHTA and CDR2 FQGNSA. The CDR3 DNA reads TGTGCCAGCAGCGGACAGGGGGCGTACTACGAGCAGTACTTC. Translation: CASSGQGAYYEQYF.

The chain has TRBV5-4 and TRBJ2-5; the match to TRBD2 covers 9 bases. The germline V gene has CDR1 SGHNT and CDR2 YYREEE (reference sequence). J gave up 4 bases and V 0 bases, and 19 bases lay outside the gene matches. There are 20 residues in the CDR3. CDR3 in amino acids: CASSLDVGPSGIGPPETQYF. In DNA, the CDR3 is TGTGCCAGCAGCTTGGATGTTGGGCCTAGCGGGATTGGGCCCCCAGAGACCCAGTACTTC.

The rearrangement uses TRBV4-2 and TRBJ2-7, with a tentative D call TRBD2 (6 bases). There are 14 residues in the CDR3. The V end was cut by 1 base, the J end by 2 bases, with 9 bases between. CDR1 and CDR2 from the germline V gene are LGHNA and YNFKEQ. CDR3: CASSQAGAAYEQYF. The CDR3 DNA sequence: TGTGCCAGCAGCCAAGCGGGAGCAGCCTACGAGCAGTACTTC.

In this sample, this clone turned up once. The chain uses TRBV9 and TRBJ2-2; D is uncertain. The germline V and J ends were trimmed by 4 bases and 8 bases, with 9 bases remaining between them. This CDR3 contains 12 residues. Germline CDR1 SGDLS, CDR2 YYNGEE. The CDR3 protein is CASSPLRGELFF. In nucleotides, the CDR3 is TGTGCCAGCAGCCCCCTAAGAGGGGAGCTGTTTTTT.

This clone has just one count. The CDR3 nucleotides are TGCGCCAGCACCATGTCCGGGTCGGACTACGGCTATGGCTACACCTTC. The encoded protein is CASTMSGSDYGYGYTF. The chain couples TRBV5-1 to TRBJ1-2; no reliable D call. Per the germline V gene, CDR1 is SGHRS and CDR2 is YFSETQ. Trimming took 6 bases from V and 4 from J, leaving 22 bases between them. There are 16 residues in the CDR3. Combining the CDR3 with reference TRBV5-1 and TRBJ1-2 gives the whole variable domain KAGVTQTPRYLIKTRGQQVTLSCSPISGHRSVSWYQQTPGQGLQFLFEYFSETQRNKGNFPGRFSGRQFSNSRSEMNVSTLELGDSALYLCASTMSGSDYGYGYTFGSGTRLTVV.

The rearrangement joins TRBV6-5 to TRBJ1-1; 7 bases map to TRBD1. This CDR3 contains 15 residues. V dropped 3 bases and J dropped 1; count of bases not matched to a gene: 5. Germline CDR1 MNHEY, CDR2 SVGAGI. CDR3 in DNA: TGTGCCAGCAGTTATACAGGGGCGAGGAACACTGAAGCTTTCTTT. It yields the protein CASSYTGARNTEAFF.

This rearrangement joins TRBV7-2 to TRBJ1-1, with 9 nucleotides matching TRBD1. CDR1 and CDR2 from the germline V gene are SGHTA and FQGNSA. Unmatched junction bases numbered 7, after V lost 4 bases and J lost 4 bases. There are 15 residues in the CDR3. The CDR3 DNA reads as TGTGCCAGCAGCTCACAGGGGGCAGGGACCACTGAAGCTTTCTTT. Protein sequence: CASSSQGAGTTEAFF.

The chain carries TRBV7-3 and TRBJ2-3; the match to TRBD2 covers 12 bases. CDR1 is SGHTA, CDR2 FQGTGA, per germline. V was pared by 0 bases and J by 7 bases, with 2 bases of the junction left unmatched. The CDR3 extends over 15 amino acids. The CDR3 loop is CASSLTLAGGNTQYF. The DNA for the CDR3 is TGTGCCAGCAGCTTAACTCTAGCGGGGGGGAATACGCAGTATTTT.

CDR3 sequence reads: CASRPYGLAGGRPSTDTQYF. CDR3 nucleotide sequence: TGTGCCAGCCGACCCTATGGACTAGCGGGGGGAAGACCTAGCACAGATACGCAGTATTTT. The rearrangement joins TRBV2 to TRBJ2-3; 14 bases fit TRBD2. The germline gives CDR1 SNHLY, CDR2 FYNNEI. The length of the CDR3 is 20 residues. V was pared by 8 bases and J by 0 bases, with 16 bases of the junction left unmatched.

The chain joins TRBV7-3 to TRBJ2-3; no firm D call. The ends were cut back, 2 bases at V and 4 bases at J, with 10 bases in the middle. The CDR3 extends over 14 amino acids. Germline-derived CDR1 and CDR2 are SGHTA and FQGTGA. CDR3 region: CASSLGLQSDTQYF. CDR3 coding DNA: TGTGCCAGCAGCTTAGGTCTTCAGTCAGATACGCAGTATTTT.

The rearrangement uses TRBV4-1 and TRBJ2-1, with TRBD2 identical over 10 bases. V was pared by 4 bases and J by 7 bases, with 7 bases of the junction left unmatched. Germline V gives CDR1 MGHRA, CDR2 YSYEKL. The CDR3 runs to 15 residues. The CDR3 spells CASSPTGTSVNEQFF. CDR3 nucleotide sequence: TGCGCCAGCAGCCCCACCGGGACTAGCGTTAATGAGCAGTTCTTC.

The chain uses TRBV18 and TRBJ1-2, with D possibly matching TRBD1 (5 bases). Germline V CDR1 and CDR2: KGHSH, LQKENI. The CDR3 covers 15 residues. V was clipped by 5 bases and J by 6 bases, with 19 bases between them. This CDR3 is CASSSLRDRWDGYTF. Here the CDR3 DNA reads TGTGCCAGCTCAAGCCTCAGGGATCGCTGGGATGGCTACACCTTC.

This clone was seen a handful of times. J is TRBJ1-2 and V is TRBV7-2; the D is unclear. The CDR3 is 12 amino acids. Germline V CDR1 and CDR2: SGHTA, FQGNSA. V lost 1 base to trimming and J lost 5 bases, with 5 bases between them. The CDR3 DNA reads TGTGCCAGCAGCTTAGAATCTTATGGCTACACCTTC. This gives the protein CASSLESYGYTF.

This sequence joins TRBV9 and TRBJ2-1; 13 bases line up with TRBD2. Per germline, CDR1 SGDLS and CDR2 YYNGEE. This CDR3 is built from 16 residues. V shed 0 bases and J 5 bases; nucleotides not matched to a gene: 2. The CDR3 region has the DNA TGTGCCAGCAGCGTAGGGGGACTAGCGGGGAACAATGAGCAGTTCTTC. This codes for CASSVGGLAGNNEQFF.

A word on this clone: Other DNA sequences from this sample encode an identical CDR3 as well. The rearrangement links TRBV4-3 to TRBJ2-7; 8 bases agree with TRBD1. V trimming: 3 bases; J trimming: 3 bases; junction bases outside the gene matches: 10. The CDR3 consists of 16 residues. Germline V CDR1 and CDR2: LGHNA, YSLEER. CDR3 region: CASSQSFGQGSYEQYF. The CDR3 DNA follows: TGCGCCAGCAGCCAGTCGTTCGGACAGGGAAGCTACGAGCAGTACTTC.

The rearrangement joins TRBV6-1 to TRBJ1-5; a weak D match, TRBD1 (6 bases). The CDR3 contains 15 residues. V was trimmed by 2 bases and J by 6 bases, leaving 14 bases between them. Germline V gene lookup returns CDR1 MNHNS and CDR2 SASEGT. The CDR3 DNA reads TGTGCCAGCAGTGAATACTTACAGGGTGGTCAGCCCCAGCATTTT. Translated: CASSEYLQGGQPQHF.

This chain joins TRBV7-3 and TRBJ1-5; D is perhaps TRBD1 (5 bases). V was shortened by 3 bases and J by 9 bases, with 15 bases between the two germline ends. CDR3 length equals 14 residues. Germline V gene lookup returns CDR1 SGHTA and CDR2 FQGTGA. The CDR3 spells CASSLGLPGRPQHF. As DNA, the CDR3 is TGTGCCAGCAGCTTGGGACTCCCTGGGCGGCCCCAGCATTTT.

This clone was observed a single time. The chain recombines TRBV7-9 with TRBJ2-3; 7 nucleotides agree with TRBD2. The trim removed 7 bases at V and 2 bases at J, leaving 9 bases unmatched. The CDR3 length is 15 residues. In germline, CDR1 is SEHNR, CDR2 FQNEAQ (reference sequence). The CDR3 bases are TGTGCCAGCAAGGGAGGGCAGGGCGCCACAGATACGCAGTATTTT. Translating it yields CASKGGQGATDTQYF.

This chain joins TRBV28 and TRBJ2-1; unclear D gene. V shed 0 bases and J shed 6 bases, with 12 bases lying between them. There are 15 residues in the CDR3. CDR1 is MDHEN, CDR2 SYDVKM, per germline. The CDR3 spells CASSLWTSPGNEQFF. CDR3 DNA: TGTGCCAGCAGTTTATGGACAAGTCCCGGCAATGAGCAGTTCTTC.

The V call is TRBV13, the J call TRBJ1-4; D is possibly TRBD1 (5 bases). This CDR3 is built from 14 residues. Trimming pared 4 bases from V and 5 bases from J, leaving 11 bases between. Looked up from germline, CDR1 is PRHDT and CDR2 is FYEKMQ (reference sequence). Here the CDR3 reads CASSSAGGNEKLFF. CDR3 DNA: TGTGCCAGCAGCTCTGCGGGGGGGAATGAAAAACTGTTTTTT.

The chain employs TRBV15 and TRBJ2-4; 8 bases are a match to TRBD1. The CDR3 has 12 amino acids. With 9 bases clipped from V and 3 bases from J, the junction kept 1 base outside the gene matches. Germline-derived CDR1 and CDR2 are LNHNV and YYDKDF (reference sequence). CDR3 amino acids: CATTGGKNIQYF. CDR3 in DNA: TGTGCCACTACAGGGGGCAAAAACATTCAGTACTTC.

The chain carries TRBV7-8 and TRBJ2-1; TRBD2 agrees at 9 bases. J gave up 0 bases and V 1 base, and 7 bases lay outside the gene matches. CDR1 is SGHVS, CDR2 FQNEAQ, per germline. This CDR3 region has 18 residues. CDR3: CASSLVRISGSSYNEQFF. The CDR3 nucleotides are TGTGCCAGCAGCTTAGTCCGGATTAGCGGGAGCTCCTACAATGAGCAGTTCTTC.

V usage is TRBV6-1 and J usage is TRBJ2-6; D call uncertain. The CDR3 has 15 residues. The germline V gene encodes CDR1 MNHNS and CDR2 SASEGT. Trimming stripped 1 base from V and 0 bases from J, with 4 bases between. DNA of the CDR3: TGTGCCAGCAGTGAAGGGCTCTCTGGGGCCAACGTCCTGACTTTC. Translated: CASSEGLSGANVLTF.

The chain joins TRBV11-3 to TRBJ1-3; D is perhaps TRBD1 (6 bases). The germline V and J ends were trimmed by 5 bases and 2 bases, with 10 bases remaining between them. There are 14 residues in the CDR3. The germline gives CDR1 SGHNT, CDR2 YENEEA. The CDR3 reads CASSTSGAGNTIYF. CDR3 bases: TGTGCCAGCAGCACCTCAGGGGCTGGAAACACCATATATTTT.

This chain uses TRBV5-4 with TRBJ1-5, with 8 bases identical to TRBD1. V lost 0 bases to trimming and J lost 4 bases; unmatched junction nucleotides: 3. Germline lookup yields CDR1 SGHNT and CDR2 YYREEE (reference sequence). CDR3 size: 15 residues. CDR3 nucleotides: TGTGCCAGCAGCTTGGACAGGGGGGTGAATCAGCCCCAGCATTTT. Translating gives CASSLDRGVNQPQHF.

The chain is built from TRBV7-9 and TRBJ1-1; a possible D gene is TRBD1 (6 bases). CDR1 and CDR2 from the germline V gene are SEHNR and FQNEAQ (reference sequence). V lost 5 bases and J lost 1, with 8 bases in between. This CDR3 is built from 13 residues. The CDR3 is CASSPTGNTEAFF. The CDR3 coding sequence is TGTGCCAGCAGCCCGACAGGGAACACTGAAGCTTTCTTT. Based on the CDR3 plus reference TRBV7-9 and TRBJ1-1, the full variable domain is DTGVSQNPRHKITKRGQNVTFRCDPISEHNRLYWYRQTLGQGPEFLTYFQNEAQLEKSRLLSDRFSAERPKGSFSTLEIQRTEQGDSAMYLCASSPTGNTEAFFGQGTRLTVV.

This chain connects TRBV4-2 to TRBJ2-1, with TRBD2 matching over 13 bases. From germline, CDR1 is LGHNA and CDR2 YNFKEQ. V lost 1 base to trimming and J lost 7 bases; unmatched junction nucleotides: 7. This CDR3 spans 17 amino acids. CDR3 region: CASSQAELAGGPNEQFF. For the CDR3, the DNA is TGTGCCAGCAGCCAAGCTGAACTAGCGGGGGGGCCGAATGAGCAGTTCTTC.